The entry below gives a single TCR beta chain sequence along with its context. Its cognate antigen is unknown. The CDR3 totals 13 residues. V was cut by 1 base and J by 1 base, with 7 bases left in between. Germline V lookup: CDR1 DFQATT, CDR2 SNEGSKA (reference sequence). The data belong to a study of CD8 T cells in Susac syndrome. The wider study: At the time of blood draw, patients with Susac syndrome were therapy-naive, receiving corticosteroids, or receiving intravenous immunoglobulin alone. Study outcomes and limitations: Detection of Susac-specific public clones gave under 20 in total CD8+ repertoires and roughly five in CD8+ TEMRA repertoires.

After extraction with the RNeasy kit, about 0.45 to 1 ug of the RNA was reverse transcribed using random hexamers. By means of immunoSEQ multiplex PCR, TCR beta CDR3 spanning 54 Vbeta and 13 Jbeta underwent amplification. TCRdb passed the immunoSEQ multiplex PCR reads through MiXCR, listing each CDR3 protein once. Among fewer than 95,000 distinct CDR3 sequences listed, about 96% were seen once. V gene TRBV20-1 combines with J gene TRBJ1-2; D remains ambiguous. The clonotype was recovered from a human donor with Susac syndrome. The sample taken for sequencing was CD8+ T cells from PBMCs. The CDR3 region is CSARGELNYGYTF. DNA of the CDR3: TGCAGTGCTAGAGGCGAACTTAACTATGGCTACACCTTC.